This paragraph covers one T cell receptor (beta chain) sequence. Assay used: immunoSEQ multiplex PCR; TCRdb lists only in-frame clones, some missing. The repertoire consists of approximately 170,000 clones, with less than 90% occurring once and the leading ten covering about 4.6%. Cohort 3 recovered donors had two negative PCRs, clearance, or symptom resolution. This sample was taken from a study of blood T cell repertoires in COVID-19. At the level of the study: Sample material is recorded as cDNA or gDNA derived from T cells, B-cell-depleted T cells, or PBMCs.

This CDR3 is built from 14 residues. With V trimmed by 5 bases and J by 3 bases, 5 bases remained unmatched. CDR1 is WNHNN, CDR2 SYGVQD, per germline (reference sequence). The sequencing input was PBMCs or T cells enriched from blood (not recorded which). The sequence was obtained from a woman between 50 and 59 years old who had recovered from COVID-19. This chain connects TRBV10-1 to TRBJ2-7; 9 bases map to TRBD1. CDR3 region: CASSKGTGFYEQYV. In DNA, the CDR3 is TGCGCCAGCAGTAAAGGGACAGGGTTCTACGAGCAGTACGTC.